This T cell receptor beta chain comes out of a study of blood T cell repertoires in COVID-19. At the level of the study: Samples representing acute and convalescent COVID-19 were sourced from the United States, Italy and Spain. T cells, B-cell-depleted T cells, or PBMCs supplied cDNA or gDNA.

In the authors' workflow: Amplifying reference gene primers gave estimates of nucleated cell counts. Produced via immunoSEQ multiplex PCR; TCRdb's table is partial and in-frame only. V and J calls plus clone size are reproduced from that table; the DNA served to infer D and trimming. Of approximately 100,000 clones detected, around 80% appear once; the ten largest clones hold approximately 22%. V shed 6 bases and J shed 2 bases, with 17 bases lying between them. The germline gives CDR1 LNHDA, CDR2 SQIVND (reference sequence). CDR3 length: 16 amino acids. The receptor comes from a man between 65 and 85 years old with active or convalescent COVID-19. J is TRBJ1-5 and V is TRBV19, with D perhaps matching TRBD1 (5 bases). The specimen sequenced was peripheral blood. CDR3 DNA sequence: TGTGCCAGTAGCGCCTGGGGGGTTTTCGGCAATCAGCCCCAGCATTTT. Residues: CASSAWGVFGNQPQHF.